This T cell receptor beta chain was identified during a study of blood T cell repertoires in COVID-19. About the research overall: The United States, Italy and Spain supplied acute and convalescent COVID-19 samples.

The CDR3 contains 16 residues. Per the germline V gene, CDR1 is SGHVS and CDR2 is FQNEAQ. V was trimmed by 6 bases and J by 1 base, leaving 18 bases between them. Clinical history reported by participants formed the basis on which cohorts were assigned. Original handling: Amplification with reference gene primers provided the estimates of nucleated cell counts. Clones were sequenced by immunoSEQ multiplex PCR, and TCRdb holds only the in-frame ones, with some missing. D and trimming were read from the DNA, whereas the V and J calls and clone size are those reported in that table. The table has 230,000 or so clones, 85% to 90% seen once; the top ten hold about 15%.

Sample: PBMCs or T cells enriched from blood (not recorded which). The sequence derives from a woman aged 45 to 65 with acute COVID-19. The J gene is TRBJ1-1, the V gene TRBV7-8; D might be TRBD1 (6 bases). The CDR3 sequence is CASRSHLGARNTEAFF. The CDR3 bases are TGTGCCAGCAGGTCCCACCTGGGGGCGAGGAACACTGAAGCTTTCTTT.